The rows below give T cell receptor beta chains drawn from one sample of a study of cytomegalovirus exposure and HLA in healthy donors. The protocol was immunoSEQ multiplex PCR, while the TCRdb copy is restricted to in-frame clones and leaves out a portion. This table holds about 330,000 clones, about nine tenths found once. Sequencing used PBMCs. These TCRs come from a woman aged 25 to 39 in good health and CMV-seropositive. Each CDR3 is given with its conserved first and last residue. A D gene is named only where the DNA matches it firmly. Clone size, where shown, is once, few, many, or a class for clones that have expanded.

v_call,j_call,d_call,clone_size,cdr3_nt,cdr3_aa
TRBV27,TRBJ2-7,TRBD2,.,TGTGCCAGCAGTTTACCGGGGGGCGAGCAGTACTTC,CASSLPGGEQYF
TRBV4-1,TRBJ2-7,TRBD2,.,TGCGCCAGCAGCCAGGGACTAGCGGGAGGCGTGTACGAGCAGTACTTC,CASSQGLAGGVYEQYF
TRBV5-1,TRBJ2-1,.,.,TGCGCCAGCAGCTTGGTTCGTGGAGGATACAATGAGCAGTTCTTC,CASSLVRGGYNEQFF
TRBV4-1,TRBJ1-2,TRBD1,.,TGCGCCAGCAGCCCCCCGGGACAGGGGGCTGGCTACACCTTC,CASSPPGQGAGYTF
TRBV19,TRBJ1-5,.,.,TGTGCCAGTACCTCCCTGAGGGACCCTAGCAATCAGCCCCAGCATTTT,CASTSLRDPSNQPQHF
TRBV19,TRBJ2-1,.,.,TGTGCCAGTAAGGGTCCCGGTCTCCATGAGCAGTTCTTC,CASKGPGLHEQFF
TRBV6-4,TRBJ2-2,TRBD1,.,TGTGCCAGCAGTGACTCCGGGACAGGGAAGAACACCGGGGAGCTGTTTTTT,CASSDSGTGKNTGELFF
TRBV6-6,TRBJ2-7,.,.,TGTGCCAGCAGTTACGCTCTGCCGGGACGGCTCTACGAGCAGTACTTC,CASSYALPGRLYEQYF
TRBV7-2,TRBJ1-1,.,.,TGTGCCAGCAGCACCAGCCTGAACACTGAAGCTTTCTTT,CASSTSLNTEAFF
TRBV16,TRBJ1-2,TRBD1,few,TGTGCCAGCAGCCAATCCCAGGGGACAGGGGGCCAAGGCTACACCTTC,CASSQSQGTGGQGYTF
TRBV6-5,TRBJ1-3,.,.,TGTGCCAGCAGCGGACAGCACTCTGGAAACACCATATATTTT,CASSGQHSGNTIYF
TRBV29-1,TRBJ2-7,TRBD2,.,TGCAGCATAAAGCACGGGGGGGCCTACGAGCAGTACTTC,CSIKHGGAYEQYF
TRBV9,TRBJ2-1,TRBD2,.,TGTGCCAGCAGCCTCAGACTAGCGGGCAATGAGCAGTTCTTC,CASSLRLAGNEQFF
TRBV30,TRBJ2-7,TRBD2,.,TGTGCCTGGAGTCGACTAGCGGACTACGAGCAGTACTTC,CAWSRLADYEQYF
TRBV7-7,TRBJ2-3,TRBD1,.,TGTGCCAGCAGCCTCACAGGGGGAGATACGCAGTATTTT,CASSLTGGDTQYF
TRBV5-4,TRBJ1-1,.,once,TGTGCCAGCAGCTTGGAGGGGGGCATCACTGAAGCTTTCTTT,CASSLEGGITEAFF
TRBV6-1,TRBJ2-1,.,.,TGTGCCAGCAGTGAAGACAGGGTGGATGAGCAGTTCTTC,CASSEDRVDEQFF
TRBV2,TRBJ2-4,.,.,TGTGCCAGCAGGGTTAGAGGTTCCAAAAACATTCAGTACTTC,CASRVRGSKNIQYF
TRBV7-3,TRBJ1-2,.,.,TGTGCCAGCAGCCCCGGGGGAGGGGGGCGCAGCTATGGCTACACCTTC,CASSPGGGGRSYGYTF
TRBV6-1,TRBJ2-1,.,.,TGTGCCGGCGGGTACAATGAGCAGTTCTTC,CAGGYNEQFF
TRBV7-8,TRBJ1-3,TRBD1,.,TGTGCCAGCAGCCTGGACAGGGCTGGAAACACCATATATTTT,CASSLDRAGNTIYF
TRBV15,TRBJ2-1,.,.,TGTGCCACCAGCGAGTACAATGAGCAGTTCTTC,CATSEYNEQFF
TRBV6-5,TRBJ1-1,.,.,TGTGCCAGCAGCCCATTATTGGGGCACACTGAAGCTTTCTTT,CASSPLLGHTEAFF
TRBV29-1,TRBJ2-1,.,.,TGCAGCGTGCTAGGCGGCTCCTACAATGAGCAGTTCTTC,CSVLGGSYNEQFF
TRBV2,TRBJ1-2,TRBD1,.,TGTGCCAGCAGCCACGGACAGGGCAGGGGTTATGGCTACACCTTC,CASSHGQGRGYGYTF
TRBV19,TRBJ2-7,TRBD1,.,TGTGCCAGTAGTAAGCGGGGACAGGGTTACGAGCAGTACTTC,CASSKRGQGYEQYF
TRBV13,TRBJ2-7,.,.,TGTGCCAGCAGCTTTCCAGGGACCCACTCCTACGAGCAGTACTTC,CASSFPGTHSYEQYF
TRBV28,TRBJ1-2,.,.,TGTGCCAGCAGTTTCAGACAGGTGGCGGGCGGCTACACCTTC,CASSFRQVAGGYTF
TRBV7-2,TRBJ2-7,TRBD1,.,TGTGCCAGCAGCTTCGACAGGGGGAACGAGCAGTACTTC,CASSFDRGNEQYF
TRBV7-2,TRBJ2-5,.,.,TGTGCCAGCAGCGCCCGGCGGGTGGGGCTAGGGGTCCAAGAGACCCAGTACTTC,CASSARRVGLGVQETQYF
TRBV18,TRBJ2-3,.,.,TGTGCCAGCTCACCCGCTCAGATCAGCACAGATACGCAGTATTTT,CASSPAQISTDTQYF
TRBV15,TRBJ2-5,.,.,TGTGCCACCAGCAGAGATGGGCAAGGGGGGGAGACCCAGTACTTC,CATSRDGQGGETQYF
TRBV7-7,TRBJ2-2,.,.,TGTGCCAGCTCCTCCGGGACAAGGAACACCGGGGAGCTGTTTTTT,CASSSGTRNTGELFF
TRBV30,TRBJ2-2,.,.,TGTGCCTGGAGCGCCCCCGCGGGACTCTCCACCGGGGAGCTGTTTTTT,CAWSAPAGLSTGELFF
TRBV28,TRBJ2-7,.,.,TGTGCCAGCAGTTTATCCCACGAGCAGTACTTC,CASSLSHEQYF
TRBV30,TRBJ2-1,TRBD1,.,TGTGCCTGGACCCAGGGGGCGCATGAGCAGTTCTTC,CAWTQGAHEQFF
TRBV19,TRBJ1-5,.,.,TGTGCCAGTCGGAGGGCAAGTGCTAACAATCAGCCCCAGCATTTT,CASRRASANNQPQHF
TRBV9,TRBJ2-5,TRBD2,.,TGTGCCAGCAGCCCCCCCGGGACTAGCGGGGTGGGGACCCAGTACTTC,CASSPPGTSGVGTQYF
TRBV7-3,TRBJ2-3,TRBD2,.,TGTGCCAGCAGCTTCATAGCGGGGAAGTCGGCAGATACGCAGTATTTT,CASSFIAGKSADTQYF
TRBV9,TRBJ2-3,TRBD2,.,TGTGCCAGCAGCGCCCCAGGGAAAGTAGCGGGGGATACGCAGTATTTT,CASSAPGKVAGDTQYF